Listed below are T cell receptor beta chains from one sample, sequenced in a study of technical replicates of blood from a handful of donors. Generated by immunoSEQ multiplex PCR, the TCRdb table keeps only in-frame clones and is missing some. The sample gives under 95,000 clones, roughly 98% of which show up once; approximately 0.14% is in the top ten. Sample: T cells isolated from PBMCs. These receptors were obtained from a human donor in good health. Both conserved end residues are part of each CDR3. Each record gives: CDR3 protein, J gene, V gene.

CDR3aa: CASAGLSNEKLFF
j_gene: TRBJ1-4
v_gene: TRBV6-1

CDR3aa: CASSLSELNQPQHF
j_gene: TRBJ1-5
v_gene: TRBV7-8

CDR3aa: CASRPNRGWTYEQYF
j_gene: TRBJ2-7
v_gene: TRBV6-5

CDR3aa: CASRQGATGELFF
j_gene: TRBJ2-2
v_gene: TRBV5-1

CDR3aa: CASSLTGEYNEQFF
j_gene: TRBJ2-1
v_gene: TRBV27

CDR3aa: CASKLSPTGKGTEAFF
j_gene: TRBJ1-1
v_gene: TRBV2

CDR3aa: CASSPEAAYVDEQYF
j_gene: TRBJ2-7
v_gene: TRBV4-1

CDR3aa: CASSLGDSRWDTYEQYF
j_gene: TRBJ2-7
v_gene: TRBV5-6

CDR3aa: CATAGTPFYEQYF
j_gene: TRBJ2-7
v_gene: TRBV6-1

CDR3aa: CASRSGKGYEQYF
j_gene: TRBJ2-7
v_gene: TRBV7-9

CDR3aa: CASSLESGVSYEQYF
j_gene: TRBJ2-7
v_gene: TRBV28

CDR3aa: CASRDPGLAGSSSYNEQFF
j_gene: TRBJ2-1
v_gene: TRBV7-9

CDR3aa: CASSYPPGVWTEAFF
j_gene: TRBJ1-1
v_gene: TRBV6-6

CDR3aa: CASSRQGAEMNTEAFF
j_gene: TRBJ1-1
v_gene: TRBV5-1

CDR3aa: CASHGNNYGYTF
j_gene: TRBJ1-2
v_gene: TRBV6-5

CDR3aa: CASSARQANQPQHF
j_gene: TRBJ1-5
v_gene: TRBV5-6

CDR3aa: CASSWGAGANVLTF
j_gene: TRBJ2-6
v_gene: TRBV28

CDR3aa: CASSKYLSTGELFF
j_gene: TRBJ2-2
v_gene: TRBV28

CDR3aa: CASGQYNSNQPQHF
j_gene: TRBJ1-5
v_gene: TRBV19

CDR3aa: CASSGSVGGAGETQYF
j_gene: TRBJ2-5
v_gene: TRBV9

CDR3aa: CASSQDSAGMDEQYF
j_gene: TRBJ2-7
v_gene: TRBV4-1

CDR3aa: CASSIPGTGGGSTF
j_gene: TRBJ1-2
v_gene: TRBV7-2

CDR3aa: CASSVPHRGGTEAFF
j_gene: TRBJ1-1
v_gene: TRBV19

CDR3aa: CASSLEAGGPLETQYF
j_gene: TRBJ2-5
v_gene: TRBV5-1

CDR3aa: CAISGGNEAFF
j_gene: TRBJ1-1
v_gene: TRBV10-3

CDR3aa: CASSRGLASDTQYF
j_gene: TRBJ2-3
v_gene: TRBV7-9

CDR3aa: CASSFGFNQPQHF
j_gene: TRBJ1-5
v_gene: TRBV27

CDR3aa: CASSLMALAGGEQFF
j_gene: TRBJ2-1
v_gene: TRBV5-4

CDR3aa: CASSPRGGRGETQYF
j_gene: TRBJ2-5
v_gene: TRBV18